Shown below are 7 T cell receptor beta chains from a single sample sequenced in a study of CD8+ T cells in alopecia areata. The authors sorted pooled cutaneous lymph node cells using CD4, CD8alpha, NKG2D, NKG2ACE and other markers. After isolation, RNA underwent reverse transcription to generate cDNA as the sequencing template. The assay was immunoSEQ multiplex PCR, and TCRdb's table has in-frame clones only and misses some. Reported are 290,000 or so clones, none seen only once; the ten largest carry 0.9% to 1.5%. Material: CD4+ T cells sorted from a lymph node. Receptors originate from a C3H/HeJ mouse with alopecia areata. Strain MHC haplotype: H2-k.

Points on this clone: Gene labels here are mouse ones. The read comes to an end 4 residues before the CDR3 does, leaving the germline J gene to fill in the end. The J gene is TRBJ2-5, the V gene TRBV13-1; D might be TRBD2 (6 bases). The CDR3 is made up of 15 amino acids. Germline values: CDR1 NSHNY, CDR2 SYGAGN. V gave up 0 bases and J gave up 1 base, with 9 bases separating them. The CDR3 reads CASSDGRLDQDTQYF. CDR3 bases read: TGTGCCAGCAGTGATGGAAGACTGGACCAAGAC.

The sample holds a few counts of this clone. Each gene name is a mouse one. Read data end 4 residues before the CDR3 end; the end is taken from the germline J gene. The V gene is TRBV5, the J gene TRBJ2-1; 7 bases align to TRBD1. The length of the CDR3 is 16 residues. Germline assignment: CDR1 LGHNA and CDR2 YNLKQL (reference sequence). V was pared by 2 bases and J by 5 bases, with 9 bases of the junction left unmatched. CDR3 sequence: CASSQLSRDRNAEQFF. CDR3 DNA (partial): TGTGCCAGCAGCCAACTCTCCCGGGACAGAAATGCT.

This clone was seen more than once but under ten times. Gene names follow the mouse nomenclature. Coverage ceases 4 residues before the CDR3 finishes, and the germline J gene fills in the end. This specimen includes other DNA sequences encoding the same CDR3. J is TRBJ2-7 and V is TRBV13-2, with 8 bases matching TRBD1. This CDR3 is 12 amino acids long. Germline values: CDR1 NNHNN, CDR2 SYGAGS (reference sequence). This CDR3 reads CASGEDRDEQYF. Incomplete CDR3 DNA: TGTGCCAGCGGTGAGGACAGGGAT.

Of note for this clone: The genes are named according to mouse. The CDR3 goes on 4 residues after the read ends, and that part is filled in from the germline J gene. This sequence joins TRBV17 and TRBJ1-1, with TRBD1 matching over 8 bases. The CDR3 has 10 residues. CDR1 is MNHDT and CDR2 is YYDKIL in the germline V gene. This CDR3 reads CGTGTTEVFF. The CDR3 bases that were read are TGTGGGACAGGGACCACA.

Concerning this clone: Genes and germline are mouse. The sequenced fragment ends 4 residues before the CDR3 boundary, so the rest is inferred from the germline J gene. The sample has other DNA sequences that encode this CDR3 too. The V call is TRBV13-1, the J call TRBJ2-4; 8 bases are a match to TRBD1. Germline-derived CDR1 and CDR2 are NSHNY and SYGAGN. The J segment lost 0 bases and the V segment lost 3 bases, leaving 0 bases of the junction unmatched. The CDR3 extends over 14 amino acids. The CDR3 bases that were read are TGTGCCAGCAGTGGGGACAGGAGTCAAAAC. Protein: CASSGDRSQN. The full CDR3 protein reads CASSGDRSQNTLYF.

A word on this clone: Mouse gene names apply. The read ends 4 residues shy of where the CDR3 ends; the end is completed using the germline J gene. The chain joins TRBV2 to TRBJ2-7, with TRBD2 identical over 7 bases. The CDR3 covers 15 residues. Per the germline V gene, CDR1 is LGHNA and CDR2 is YSYQKL. Germline trimming cut 0 bases from V and 1 base from J; bases unmatched to any gene: 3. Partial CDR3 DNA: TGTGCCAGCAGCCAAGACCTCTGGGGGTCCTAT. As protein: CASSQDLWGSY. The full CDR3 sequence reads CASSQDLWGSYEQYF.

This clone appeared a few times. Gene labels here are mouse ones. Other DNA sequences in the same sample also yield this CDR3. The CDR3 is CASSGTGAKDTQYF. The sequenced CDR3 bases are TGTGCCAGCAGTGGGACTGGGGCAAAAGAC. This sequence joins TRBV13-1 and TRBJ2-5; 9 bases map to TRBD2. The read ends 4 residues early relative to the CDR3; the germline J gene fills the gap. The V gene's germline CDR1 is NSHNY and CDR2 SYGAGN. This CDR3 has 14 amino acids.